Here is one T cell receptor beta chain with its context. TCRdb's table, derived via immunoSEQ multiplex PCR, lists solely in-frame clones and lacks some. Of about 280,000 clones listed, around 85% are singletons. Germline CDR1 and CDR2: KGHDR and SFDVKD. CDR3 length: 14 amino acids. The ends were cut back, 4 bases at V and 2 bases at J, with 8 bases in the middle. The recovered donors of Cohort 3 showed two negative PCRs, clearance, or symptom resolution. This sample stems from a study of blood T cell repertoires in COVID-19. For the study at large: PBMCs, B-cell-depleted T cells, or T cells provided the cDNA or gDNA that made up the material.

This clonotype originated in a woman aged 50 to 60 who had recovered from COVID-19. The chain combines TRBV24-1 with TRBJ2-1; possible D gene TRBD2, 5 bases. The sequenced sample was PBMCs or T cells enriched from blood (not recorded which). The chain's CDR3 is CATSETGTYNEQFF. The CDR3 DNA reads TGTGCCACCAGTGAAACCGGGACCTACAATGAGCAGTTCTTC.